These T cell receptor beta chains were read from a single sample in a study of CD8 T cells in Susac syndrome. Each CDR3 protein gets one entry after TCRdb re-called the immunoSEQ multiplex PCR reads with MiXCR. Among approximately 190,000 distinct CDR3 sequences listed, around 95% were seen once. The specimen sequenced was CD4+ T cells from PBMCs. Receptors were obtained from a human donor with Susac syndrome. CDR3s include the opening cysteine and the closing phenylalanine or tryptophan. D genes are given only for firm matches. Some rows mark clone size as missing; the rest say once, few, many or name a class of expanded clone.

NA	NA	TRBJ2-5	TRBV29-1	CSVVSRETQYF	TGCAGCGTTGTGTCTAGAGAGACCCAGTACTTC
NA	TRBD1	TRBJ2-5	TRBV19	CASGQGKKTQYF	TGTGCCAGTGGACAGGGGAAGAAGACCCAGTACTTC
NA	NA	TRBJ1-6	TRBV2	CASSRTGNSPLHF	TGTGCCAGCAGTCGGACTGGGAATTCACCCCTCCACTTT
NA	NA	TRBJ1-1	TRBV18	CASSPLPGSMNTEAFF	TGTGCCAGCTCACCACTACCGGGAAGCATGAACACTGAAGCTTTCTTT
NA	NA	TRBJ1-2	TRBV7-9	CASSFDSDYGYTF	TGTGCCAGCAGCTTCGACAGTGACTATGGCTACACCTTC
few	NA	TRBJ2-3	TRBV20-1	CSARSSTDTQYF	TGCAGTGCTAGGTCGAGCACAGATACGCAGTATTTT
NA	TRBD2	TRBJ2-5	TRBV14	CASSVGLAAETQYF	TGTGCCAGCAGTGTGGGACTAGCGGCGGAGACCCAGTACTTC
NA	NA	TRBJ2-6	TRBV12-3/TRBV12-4	CASSLDMSNSGANVLTF	TGTGCCAGCAGCTTAGACATGTCGAACTCTGGGGCCAACGTCCTGACTTTC
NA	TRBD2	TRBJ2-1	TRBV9	CASSPRLAEGNEQFF	TGTGCCAGCAGCCCCCGACTAGCGGAGGGCAATGAGCAGTTCTTC
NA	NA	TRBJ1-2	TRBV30	CAWSLRTNYGYTF	TGTGCCTGGAGTTTGCGGACTAACTATGGCTACACCTTC
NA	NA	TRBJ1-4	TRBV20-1	CSARGQGREKLFF	TGCAGTGCTAGAGGGCAGGGTCGGGAAAAACTGTTTTTT
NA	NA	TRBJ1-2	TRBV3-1	CASSQGSGNYGYTF	TGTGCCAGCAGCCAAGGGTCAGGAAACTATGGCTACACCTTC
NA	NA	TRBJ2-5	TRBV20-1	CSAILVSAETQYF	TGCAGTGCGATACTAGTTTCGGCAGAGACCCAGTACTTC
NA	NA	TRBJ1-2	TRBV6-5	CASSYSPRADGYTF	TGTGCCAGCAGTTACTCCCCGAGGGCCGATGGCTACACCTTC
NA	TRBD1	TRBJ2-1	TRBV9	CASSVLMTGSYNEQFF	TGTGCCAGCAGCGTCCTCATGACAGGGTCCTACAATGAGCAGTTCTTC
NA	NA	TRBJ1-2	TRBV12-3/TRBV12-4	CASSLRANGYTF	TGTGCCAGCAGTTTACGGGCGAATGGCTACACCTTC
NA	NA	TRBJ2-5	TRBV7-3	CASSLNGIQETQYF	TGTGCCAGCAGCTTAAATGGGATACAAGAGACCCAGTACTTC
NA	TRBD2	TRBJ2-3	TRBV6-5	CASSTPLAGGGTQYF	TGTGCCAGCAGCACCCCCCTAGCGGGGGGGGGTACGCAGTATTTT
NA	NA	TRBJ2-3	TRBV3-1	CASSPQGRSTDTQYF	TGTGCCAGCAGCCCACAAGGACGGAGCACAGATACGCAGTATTTT
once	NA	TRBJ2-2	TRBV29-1	CSVGAQGTGELFF	TGCAGCGTCGGCGCACAGGGTACCGGGGAGCTGTTTTTT
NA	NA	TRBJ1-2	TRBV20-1	CSAREDSDNYGYTF	TGCAGTGCTAGGGAGGACAGCGATAACTATGGCTACACCTTC
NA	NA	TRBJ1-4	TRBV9	CASSTRTEGNEKLFF	TGTGCCAGCAGCACGCGGACGGAGGGTAATGAAAAACTGTTTTTT
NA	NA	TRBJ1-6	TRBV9	CASSVEVDYNSPLHF	TGTGCCAGCAGCGTAGAGGTAGATTATAATTCACCCCTCCACTTT
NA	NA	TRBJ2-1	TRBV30	CAETKGGGLYNEQFF	TGTGCCGAGACAAAAGGAGGGGGCCTCTACAATGAGCAGTTCTTC
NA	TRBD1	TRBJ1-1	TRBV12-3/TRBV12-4	CASSHSRGLGTEAFF	TGTGCCAGCAGTCACAGCAGGGGGCTCGGCACTGAAGCTTTCTTT
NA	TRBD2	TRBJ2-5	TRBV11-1	CASSSTSWEETQYF	TGTGCCAGCAGCTCGACTAGCTGGGAAGAGACCCAGTACTTC
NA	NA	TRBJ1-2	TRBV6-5	CASSYSRVMPYGYTF	TGTGCCAGCAGTTACAGTAGGGTTATGCCCTATGGCTACACCTTC
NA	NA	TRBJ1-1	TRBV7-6	CASSLAGTKNTEAFF	TGTGCCAGCAGCTTAGCCGGGACCAAGAACACTGAAGCTTTCTTT
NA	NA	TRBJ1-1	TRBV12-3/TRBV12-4	CASSLLWANEAFF	TGTGCCAGCAGCCTCCTCTGGGCGAATGAAGCTTTCTTT
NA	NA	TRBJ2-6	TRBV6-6	CASSFSQGQQANVLTF	TGTGCCAGCAGTTTCTCCCAGGGGCAGCAGGCCAACGTCCTGACTTTC
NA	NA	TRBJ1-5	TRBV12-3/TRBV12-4	CASSFFRGVSQPQHF	TGTGCCAGCAGTTTTTTCCGCGGGGTAAGCCAGCCCCAGCATTTT
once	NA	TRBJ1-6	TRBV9	CASSQKAGPPLHF	TGTGCCAGCAGCCAGAAGGCCGGACCGCCCCTCCACTTT
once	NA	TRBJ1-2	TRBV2	CASSEVGSQMPGYTF	TGTGCCAGCAGCGAAGTGGGGTCCCAGATGCCAGGCTACACCTTC
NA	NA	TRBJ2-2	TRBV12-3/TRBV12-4	CASSYGLNTGELFF	TGTGCCAGCAGCTACGGACTTAACACCGGGGAGCTGTTTTTT
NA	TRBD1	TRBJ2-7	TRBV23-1	CASSPPGQGLYEQYF	TGCGCCAGCAGTCCACCGGGACAGGGGTTGTACGAGCAGTACTTC
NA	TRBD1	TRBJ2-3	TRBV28	CASSLGGQGSDTQYF	TGTGCCAGCAGTTTGGGTGGACAGGGGTCAGATACGCAGTATTTT
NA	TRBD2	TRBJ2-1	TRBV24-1	CATGGTNNEQFF	TGTGCCACGGGGGGGACTAACAATGAGCAGTTCTTC
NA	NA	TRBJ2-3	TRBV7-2	CASSVIPEQGGQYF	TGTGCCAGCAGCGTAATACCGGAACAGGGTGGGCAGTATTTT
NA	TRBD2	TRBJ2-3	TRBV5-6	CASSRGGPADTQYF	TGTGCCAGCAGCCGCGGGGGGCCGGCAGATACGCAGTATTTT
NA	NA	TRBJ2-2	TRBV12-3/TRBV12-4	CASSPGITGELFF	TGTGCCAGCAGTCCAGGGATCACCGGGGAGCTGTTTTTT
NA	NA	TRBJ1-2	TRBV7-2	CASSLAGLWGYTF	TGTGCCAGCAGCTTAGCCGGGCTCTGGGGCTACACCTTC
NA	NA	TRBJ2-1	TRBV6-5	CASTFQSGVYNEQFF	TGTGCCAGCACTTTTCAGTCGGGGGTCTACAATGAGCAGTTCTTC
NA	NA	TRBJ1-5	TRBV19	CASSTLGGSNQPQHF	TGTGCCAGTAGTACCCTGGGGGGGTCCAATCAGCCCCAGCATTTT
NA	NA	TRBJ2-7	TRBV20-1	CSAWDKTYEQYF	TGCAGTGCATGGGACAAGACCTACGAGCAGTACTTC
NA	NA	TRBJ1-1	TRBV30	CAFLTRGRANTEAFF	TGTGCCTTTTTAACAAGAGGAAGGGCGAACACTGAAGCTTTCTTT
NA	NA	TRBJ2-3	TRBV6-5	CASRTTAIGTDTQYF	TGTGCCAGCAGAACGACAGCAATCGGCACAGATACGCAGTATTTT
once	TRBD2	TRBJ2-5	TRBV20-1	CSATRAGGRRETQYF	TGCAGTGCTACCCGAGCGGGGGGGCGGCGAGAGACCCAGTACTTC
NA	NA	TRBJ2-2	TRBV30	CAWGRDSYTGELFF	TGTGCCTGGGGTCGGGACTCTTACACCGGGGAGCTGTTTTTT
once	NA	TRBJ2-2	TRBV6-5	CASSPQGGAGRELFF	TGTGCCAGCAGCCCTCAGGGAGGCGCAGGCCGGGAGCTGTTTTTT
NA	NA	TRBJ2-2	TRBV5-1	CASTTGDWNTGELFF	TGCGCCAGCACGACGGGGGACTGGAACACCGGGGAGCTGTTTTTT
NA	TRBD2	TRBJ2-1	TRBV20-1	CSAAVLAGGNNEQFF	TGCAGTGCTGCCGTCCTAGCGGGGGGAAACAATGAGCAGTTCTTC
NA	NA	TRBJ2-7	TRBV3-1	CASSQTNRHPGYF	TGTGCCAGCAGCCAAACGAACAGGCATCCGGGGTACTTC
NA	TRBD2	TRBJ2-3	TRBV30	CAWRRYPSGGPPYTDTQYF	TGTGCCTGGAGGAGGTACCCTAGCGGGGGGCCCCCTTACACAGATACGCAGTATTTT
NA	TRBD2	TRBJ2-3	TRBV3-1	CASSSLAGGSFTDTQYF	TGTGCCAGCAGCTCTCTAGCGGGGGGTAGTTTCACAGATACGCAGTATTTT